This T cell receptor beta chain was obtained from a study of CD8 T cells in ankylosing spondylitis. This CDR3 contains 17 residues. Germline trimming cut 10 bases from V and 1 base from J; bases unmatched to any gene: 14. TCRdb re-called the 5' RACE reads through MiXCR, storing one row per CDR3 protein. The sample carries around 150,000 distinct CDR3 sequences, about 9.9% recorded once. The receptor was derived from a male donor with ankylosing spondylitis or in good health (not recorded which). This chain uses TRBV12-3 or TRBV12-4 with TRBJ2-3; 10 bases line up with TRBD2. The specimen was blood, either unsorted or a sorted T cell fraction (not recorded which). CDR3 in DNA: TGTGCCACTACCCCGGGACTAGCGCCCGAGGGCACAGATACGCAGTATTTT. Protein sequence: CATTPGLAPEGTDTQYF.